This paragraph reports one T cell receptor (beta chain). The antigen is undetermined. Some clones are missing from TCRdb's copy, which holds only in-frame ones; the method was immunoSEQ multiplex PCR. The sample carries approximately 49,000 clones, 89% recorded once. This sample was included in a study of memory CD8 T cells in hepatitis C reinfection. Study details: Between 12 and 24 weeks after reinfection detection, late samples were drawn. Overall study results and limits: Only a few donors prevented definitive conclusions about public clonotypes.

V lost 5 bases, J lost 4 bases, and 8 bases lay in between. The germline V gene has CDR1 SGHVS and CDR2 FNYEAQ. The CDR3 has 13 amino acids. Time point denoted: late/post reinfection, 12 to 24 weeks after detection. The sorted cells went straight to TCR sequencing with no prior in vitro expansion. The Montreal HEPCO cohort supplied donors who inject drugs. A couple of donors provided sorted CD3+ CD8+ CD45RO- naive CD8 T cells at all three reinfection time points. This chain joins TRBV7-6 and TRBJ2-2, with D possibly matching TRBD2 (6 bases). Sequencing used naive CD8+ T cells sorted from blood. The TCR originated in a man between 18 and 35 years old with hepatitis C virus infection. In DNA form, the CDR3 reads TGTGCCAGCAGCCCCGGGGGCACCGGGGAGCTGTTTTTT. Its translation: CASSPGGTGELFF. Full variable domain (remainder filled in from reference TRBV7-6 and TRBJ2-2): GAGVSQSPRYKVTKRGQDVALRCDPISGHVSLYWYRQALGQGPEFLTYFNYEAQQDKSGLPNDRFSAERPEGSISTLTIQRTEQRDSAMYRCASSPGGTGELFFGEGSRLTVL.